These 22 T cell receptor beta chains share one sample of origin, sequenced in a study of CD8+ T cells in alopecia areata. Markers used for sorting pooled cutaneous lymph node cells were CD4, CD8alpha, NKG2D, NKG2ACE and others. Reverse transcription of extracted RNA yielded cDNA, which provided the sequencing template. TCRdb's table, derived via immunoSEQ multiplex PCR, lists solely in-frame clones and lacks some. Recorded here are approximately 280,000 clones, none singletons. The source material was CD4+ T cells sorted from a lymph node. The receptors shown here come from a C3H/HeJ mouse with alopecia areata. The mice in this strain carry MHC haplotype H2-k.

In the case of this clone: Germline and genes: mouse. Read sequence stops 4 residues before the CDR3 end, and the germline J gene provides the missing end. The rearrangement uses TRBV1 and TRBJ2-2; a weak D match, TRBD1 (6 bases). Germline CDR1 is NSQYPW and CDR2 is LRSPGD (reference sequence). CDR3 length: 17 residues. The V gene lost 0 bases and the J gene lost 0 bases, with 11 bases spanning the gap. The CDR3 loop reads CTCSADSGTTNTGQLYF. Incomplete CDR3 DNA: TGCACCTGCAGTGCAGATTCCGGGACAACAAACACCGGG.

Comments on this clone: Gene names are the mouse ones. Incomplete CDR3 DNA: TGTGCCAGCGGTGCCCCCCGACAGGGGGCAAACTCC. Its translation is CASGAPRQGANS. The entire CDR3 sequence reads CASGAPRQGANSDYTF. The J gene is TRBJ1-2, the V gene TRBV13-2; 9 nucleotides match TRBD1. The read ends 4 residues shy of where the CDR3 ends; the end is completed using the germline J gene. Germline CDR1 NNHNN, CDR2 SYGAGS (reference sequence). V dropped 3 bases and J dropped 0; count of bases not matched to a gene: 6. The CDR3 consists of 16 residues.

About this clone: These gene names are mouse names. The observed sequence ends 3 residues before the CDR3 terminus, with the missing tail filled in from the germline J gene. In the same sample, other DNA sequences code for this CDR3. The chain uses TRBV31 and TRBJ1-6, with D perhaps TRBD1 (5 bases). TRBJ1-6 is filed as an ORF, its function uncertain. V lost 0 bases and J lost 2, with 8 bases in between. The CDR3 covers 15 residues. CDR1 GKSSPN and CDR2 SITVG come from the germline V gene. Incomplete CDR3 DNA: TGTGCCTGGAGTCTGGGGGGGGCCTATAATTCGCCC. Protein: CAWSLGGAYNSP. The entire CDR3 reads CAWSLGGAYNSPLYF.

This clone was picked up many times. Germline and genes here are mouse. Read sequence stops 4 residues before the CDR3 end, and the germline J gene provides the missing end. J is TRBJ2-3 and V is TRBV17; a possible D gene is TRBD1 (6 bases). CDR3 length: 16 residues. V dropped 0 bases and J dropped 0 bases, with 10 bases sitting between them. The germline V gene encodes CDR1 MNHDT and CDR2 YYDKIL. CDR3 residues: CASSRDGDISAETLYF. The covered CDR3 bases are TGTGCTAGCAGTAGAGATGGGGACATTAGTGCAGAA.

The table lists this clone with a few counts. Genes and germline are mouse. Sequencing ends 3 residues short of the CDR3 end; the germline J gene provides the rest. The J gene is TRBJ1-6, the V gene TRBV5; TRBD1 agrees at 7 bases. TRBJ1-6 is an open reading frame whose function is uncertain. The CDR3 is 15 residues long. After removal of 0 bases from V and 5 bases from J, the junction contained 1 base not matched to a gene. Germline-derived CDR1 and CDR2 are LGHNA and YNLKQL (reference sequence). CDR3 residues: CASSQEQGNNSPLYF. CDR3 DNA, as far as it was read: TGTGCCAGCAGCCAAGAACAGGGGAATAATTCGCCC.

As concerns this clone: Gene labels here are mouse ones. The sequence runs out 4 residues before the end of the CDR3; the remainder is reconstructed from the germline J gene. This chain joins TRBV13-1 and TRBJ2-5; 8 positions match TRBD1. This CDR3 has 15 residues. Germline CDR1 reads NSHNY; CDR2 reads SYGAGN. The V gene end was trimmed by 4 bases and the J gene end by 0 bases; junction bases not matched to a gene: 4. CDR3 protein: CASSRTGSNQDTQYF. The DNA read from the CDR3 is TGTGCCAGCAGTAGGACAGGGTCAAACCAAGAC.

This clone was counted between two and nine times. Gene names follow the mouse nomenclature. The CDR3 DNA, read in part, is TGTGCCAGCAGCCCTGAGGGGGGGGATGCT. As protein: CASSPEGGDA. The CDR3 in its entirety is CASSPEGGDAEQFF. The chain employs TRBV5 and TRBJ2-1; weak D call: TRBD2 (7 bases). Read data end 4 residues before the CDR3 end; the end is taken from the germline J gene. Germline loops: CDR1 LGHNA, CDR2 YNLKQL (reference sequence). V was shortened by 4 bases and J by 5 bases, with 12 bases between the two germline ends. The CDR3 is made up of 14 amino acids.

This clone was observed a few times. Germline and genes here are mouse. The sequence runs out 4 residues before the end of the CDR3; the remainder is reconstructed from the germline J gene. This rearrangement joins TRBV13-1 to TRBJ2-4; 7 bases match TRBD1. After removal of 3 bases from V and 1 base from J, the junction contained 2 bases not matched to a gene. Looked up from germline, CDR1 is NSHNY and CDR2 is SYGAGN. This CDR3 comprises 14 residues. CDR3 sequence: CASSVDRGQNTLYF. The covered CDR3 bases are TGTGCCAGCAGTGTCGACAGGGGTCAAAAC.

This clone came up a few times. Any gene name here is a mouse gene name. The read ends 4 residues shy of where the CDR3 ends; the end is completed using the germline J gene. V gene TRBV2 combines with J gene TRBJ2-2, with unresolved D. This CDR3 is 15 amino acids long. Germline V gives CDR1 LGHNA, CDR2 YSYQKL. Trimming stripped 0 bases from V and 0 bases from J, with 5 bases between. Here the CDR3 reads CASSQDPANTGQLYF. CDR3 DNA, as far as it was read: TGTGCCAGCAGCCAAGATCCAGCAAACACCGGG.

Turning to this clone: The genes and germline here are from mouse. Read coverage stops 3 residues before the CDR3 terminus; the germline J gene supplies the remainder. This chain joins TRBV5 and TRBJ1-6; TRBD1 matches 7 bases. TRBJ1-6 is filed as an ORF, its function uncertain. V shed 0 bases and J 7 bases; nucleotides not matched to a gene: 3. CDR1 and CDR2 from the germline V gene are LGHNA and YNLKQL (reference sequence). The length of the CDR3 is 15 residues. The CDR3 DNA, read in part, is TGTGCCAGCAGCCAAGAACAGGGGAGGAATTCGCCC. Protein product: CASSQEQGRNSP. The full CDR3 protein reads CASSQEQGRNSPLYF.

This clone was detected only a few times. Gene and germline names: mouse. The read terminates 4 residues before the CDR3 end, so the remaining end is supplied by the germline J gene. This sequence joins TRBV14 and TRBJ2-2; 11 positions match TRBD1. The CDR3 is 16 amino acids. Germline values: CDR1 SGHDT, CDR2 FRDEAV. After removal of 5 bases from V and 0 bases from J, the junction contained 3 bases not matched to a gene. The CDR3 reads CASRLGQGANTGQLYF. The DNA read from the CDR3 is TGTGCCAGCAGGCTGGGACAGGGGGCAAACACCGGG.

There are a few counts of this clone. Gene names denote mouse genes. Coverage ceases 4 residues before the CDR3 finishes, and the germline J gene fills in the end. V is TRBV13-2 and J is TRBJ2-7, with D perhaps matching TRBD1 (6 bases). The germline V gene encodes CDR1 NNHNN and CDR2 SYGAGS (reference sequence). The CDR3 spans 14 residues. V was pared by 1 base and J by 2 bases, with 10 bases between. CDR3 in amino acids: CASGDPGQTYEQYF. CDR3 bases read: TGTGCCAGCGGTGATCCGGGACAAACCTAT.

This clone was detected only a few times. Mouse gene names apply. The read gets to within 4 residues of the CDR3 end, and the germline J gene fills in the rest. The rearrangement links TRBV13-2 to TRBJ2-2; 10 nucleotides match TRBD2. V shed 0 bases and J 3 bases; nucleotides not matched to a gene: 2. Looked up from germline, CDR1 is NNHNN and CDR2 is SYGAGS (reference sequence). This CDR3 has 16 amino acids. CDR3 bases read: TGTGCCAGCGGTGATGCGGGACTGGGGTACACCGGG. Translated: CASGDAGLGYTG. The entire CDR3 sequence reads CASGDAGLGYTGQLYF.

Concerning this clone: Each gene name is a mouse one. The read ends 4 residues before the CDR3 terminus; that terminus is restored from the germline J gene. J is TRBJ2-3 and V is TRBV19; TRBD1 is a possible D gene (5 bases). Trimming shortened V by 2 bases and J by 1 base, and 11 bases separated the two germline ends. The CDR3 contains 15 residues. Germline CDR1 and CDR2: FNHDT and SITEND (reference sequence). The CDR3 region is CASSMGRDGAETLYF. The CDR3 DNA, read in part, is TGTGCCAGCAGTATGGGCAGGGATGGTGCAGAA.

As to this clone: The gene symbols are mouse symbols. Other DNA variants within this sample encode the same CDR3. The CDR3 sequence: CTCSAQNSPLYF. The DNA read from the CDR3 is TGCACCTGCAGTGCACAAAATTCGCCC. The chain joins TRBV1 to TRBJ1-6, with unresolved D. The CDR3 end lies 3 residues beyond the end of the read and is filled in from the germline J gene. Being an ORF, TRBJ1-6 has a function that is uncertain. V was shortened by 2 bases and J by 7 bases, with 3 bases between the two germline ends. Germline assignment: CDR1 NSQYPW and CDR2 LRSPGD (reference sequence). The CDR3 has 12 amino acids.

This clone has at least ten counts. Here the gene names and germline are mouse. The CDR3 end is not reached by the read, which stops 3 residues before it; the germline J gene fills it in. Other DNA sequences in this sample translate to the same CDR3. This chain connects TRBV19 to TRBJ1-6; D might be TRBD1 (6 bases). TRBJ1-6 has ORF status, its function being uncertain. This CDR3 spans 14 amino acids. V lost 5 bases and J lost 5, with 11 bases in between. CDR1 and CDR2 (germline): FNHDT, SITEND (reference sequence). The covered CDR3 bases are TGTGCCAGCAGATCGGGACAAAATAATTCGCCC. The encoded protein is CASRSGQNNSP. The entire CDR3 protein is CASRSGQNNSPLYF.

Only a few counts were recorded for this clone. The listed genes are named as in mouse. Read data end 4 residues before the CDR3 end; the end is taken from the germline J gene. This specimen includes other DNA sequences encoding the same CDR3. The rearrangement links TRBV19 to TRBJ2-7; 7 bases are a match to TRBD2. The V gene's germline CDR1 is FNHDT and CDR2 SITEND (reference sequence). This CDR3 region has 13 residues. The CDR3 protein is CASSIVWGYEQYF. The DNA read from the CDR3 is TGTGCCAGCAGTATCGTCTGGGGGTAT.

Worth noting for this clone: Any gene name here is a mouse gene name. The read ends 4 residues before the CDR3 terminus; that terminus is restored from the germline J gene. The chain joins TRBV13-1 to TRBJ2-4; tentatively, D is TRBD1 (5 bases). Germline V lookup: CDR1 NSHNY, CDR2 SYGAGN. The CDR3 sequence is 13 residues long. This CDR3 is CASSEPGRNTLYF. The sequenced part of the CDR3 DNA is TGTGCCAGCAGTGAACCAGGGAGGAAC.

About this clone: Germline and genes: mouse. With the read ending 4 residues before the CDR3 end, the germline J gene is used to fill in that end. The V gene is TRBV1, the J gene TRBJ2-4; possibly TRBD1 for D (5 bases). Deletions cut 0 bases from V and 3 bases from J, with 7 bases between. In germline, CDR1 is NSQYPW, CDR2 LRSPGD (reference sequence). The CDR3 has 14 residues. The CDR3 here is CTCSADHRQNTLYF. CDR3 bases read: TGCACCTGCAGTGCAGACCACAGGCAAAAC.

This clone was detected only a few times. Gene names follow the mouse nomenclature. The missing CDR3 end, 4 residues past where the read stops, is filled in from the germline J gene. The chain employs TRBV19 and TRBJ2-7; D may be TRBD1 (6 bases). The CDR3 covers 13 residues. Trimming pared 4 bases from V and 1 base from J, leaving 9 bases between. The germline gives CDR1 FNHDT, CDR2 SITEND (reference sequence). The sequenced part of the CDR3 DNA is TGTGCCAGCAGTCCCGACAGGTCCTAT. Amino acids: CASSPDRSY. In full, the CDR3 reads CASSPDRSYEQYF.

Of note for this clone: Gene and germline names: mouse. The read stops 4 residues short of the end of the CDR3; the missing end is completed from the germline J gene. Additional DNA sequences in this sample encode the identical CDR3. The chain carries TRBV13-1 and TRBJ2-2; 9 nucleotides line up with TRBD1. Germline V gives CDR1 NSHNY, CDR2 SYGAGN. This CDR3 spans 15 amino acids. Losses at the gene ends were 2 bases for V and 3 bases for J; bases not matched to a gene: 2. This CDR3 is CASSETGGDTGQLYF. CDR3 bases read: TGTGCCAGCAGTGAGACAGGGGGTGACACCGGG.

On this clone itself: Genes and germline come from the mouse. Read sequence stops 4 residues before the CDR3 end, and the germline J gene provides the missing end. V usage is TRBV13-2 and J usage is TRBJ2-3; D might be TRBD2 (5 bases). CDR3 length: 13 residues. Per germline, CDR1 NNHNN and CDR2 SYGAGS (reference sequence). V was clipped by 6 bases and J by 0 bases, with 8 bases between them. The CDR3: CASEWGSAETLYF. Incomplete CDR3 DNA: TGTGCCAGCGAGTGGGGTAGTGCAGAA.